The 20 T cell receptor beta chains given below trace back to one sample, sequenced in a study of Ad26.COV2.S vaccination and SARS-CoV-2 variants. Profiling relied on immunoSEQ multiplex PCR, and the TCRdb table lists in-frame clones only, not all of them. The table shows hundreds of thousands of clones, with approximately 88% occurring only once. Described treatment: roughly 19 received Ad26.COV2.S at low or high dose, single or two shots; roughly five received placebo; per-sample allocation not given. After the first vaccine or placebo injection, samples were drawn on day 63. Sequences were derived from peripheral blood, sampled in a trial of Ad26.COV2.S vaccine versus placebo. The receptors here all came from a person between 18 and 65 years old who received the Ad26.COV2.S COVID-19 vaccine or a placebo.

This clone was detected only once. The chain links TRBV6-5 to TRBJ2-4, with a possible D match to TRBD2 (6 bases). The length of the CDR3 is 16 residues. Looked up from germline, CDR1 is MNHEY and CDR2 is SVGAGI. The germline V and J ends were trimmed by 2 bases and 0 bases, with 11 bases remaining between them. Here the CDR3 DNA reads TGTGCCAGCAGTTACGCTGGCGGGATAGCCAAAAACATTCAGTACTTC. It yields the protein CASSYAGGIAKNIQYF.

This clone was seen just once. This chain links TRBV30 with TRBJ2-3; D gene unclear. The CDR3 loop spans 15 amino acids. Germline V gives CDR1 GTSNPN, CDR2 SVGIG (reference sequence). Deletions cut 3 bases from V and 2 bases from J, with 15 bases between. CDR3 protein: CAWRGIAGFTDTQYF. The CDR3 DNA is TGTGCCTGGAGGGGAATCGCAGGCTTCACAGATACGCAGTATTTT.

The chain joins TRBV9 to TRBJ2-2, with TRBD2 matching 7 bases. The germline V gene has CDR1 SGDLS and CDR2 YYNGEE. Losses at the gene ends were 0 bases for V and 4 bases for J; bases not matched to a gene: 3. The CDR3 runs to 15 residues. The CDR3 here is CASSVVGTITGELFF. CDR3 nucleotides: TGTGCCAGCAGCGTAGTTGGGACTATCACCGGGGAGCTGTTTTTT.

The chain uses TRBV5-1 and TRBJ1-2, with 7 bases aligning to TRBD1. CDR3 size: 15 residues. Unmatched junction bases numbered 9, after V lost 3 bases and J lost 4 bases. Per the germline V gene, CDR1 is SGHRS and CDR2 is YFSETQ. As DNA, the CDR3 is TGCGCCAGCAGCTACGATAGGACAGGCTCCTATGGCTACACCTTC. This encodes CASSYDRTGSYGYTF.

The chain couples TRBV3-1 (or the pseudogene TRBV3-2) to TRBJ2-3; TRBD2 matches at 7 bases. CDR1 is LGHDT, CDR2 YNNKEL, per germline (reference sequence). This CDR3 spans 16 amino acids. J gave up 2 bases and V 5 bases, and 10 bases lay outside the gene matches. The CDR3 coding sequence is TGTGCCAGCAGCTCGGACCGGGACTACTTCACAGATACGCAGTATTTT. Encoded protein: CASSSDRDYFTDTQYF.

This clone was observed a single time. The CDR3 region is CASSPTDRNRQYF. The CDR3 nucleotides are TGTGCCAGCTCACCTACCGACCGGAACCGGCAGTACTTC. This chain links TRBV18 with TRBJ2-7; D is unclear. Trimming stripped 3 bases from V and 9 bases from J, with 15 bases between. This CDR3 comprises 13 residues. Germline lookup yields CDR1 KGHSH and CDR2 LQKENI.

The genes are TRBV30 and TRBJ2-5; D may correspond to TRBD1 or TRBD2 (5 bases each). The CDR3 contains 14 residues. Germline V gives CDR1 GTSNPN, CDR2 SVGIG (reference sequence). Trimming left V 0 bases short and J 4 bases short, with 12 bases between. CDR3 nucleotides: TGTGCCTGGAGTGTCAGTAGGGGAGCAGAGACCCAGTACTTC. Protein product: CAWSVSRGAETQYF.

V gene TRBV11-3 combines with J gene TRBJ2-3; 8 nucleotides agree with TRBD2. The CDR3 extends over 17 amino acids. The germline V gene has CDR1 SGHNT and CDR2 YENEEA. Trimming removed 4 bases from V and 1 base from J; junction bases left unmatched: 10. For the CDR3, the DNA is TGTGCCAGCAGCTCGACTACAGCGGGAGTGCGCACAGATACGCAGTATTTT. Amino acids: CASSSTTAGVRTDTQYF. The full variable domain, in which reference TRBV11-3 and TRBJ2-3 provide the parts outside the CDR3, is EAGVVQSPRYKIIEKKQPVAFWCNPISGHNTLYWYLQNLGQGPELLIRYENEEAVDDSQLPKDRFSAERLKGVDSTLKIQPAELGDSAVYLCASSSTTAGVRTDTQYFGPGTRLTVL.

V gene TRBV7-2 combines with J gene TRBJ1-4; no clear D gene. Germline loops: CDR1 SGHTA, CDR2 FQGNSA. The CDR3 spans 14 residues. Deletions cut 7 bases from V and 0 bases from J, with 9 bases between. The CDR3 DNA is TGTGCCAGCAAGCCGGAAGCAACTAATGAAAAACTGTTTTTT. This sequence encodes CASKPEATNEKLFF.

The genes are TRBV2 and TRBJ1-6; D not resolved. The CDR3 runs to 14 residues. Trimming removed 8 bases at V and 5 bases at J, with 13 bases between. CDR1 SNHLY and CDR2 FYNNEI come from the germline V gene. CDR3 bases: TGTGCCAGCCGGGTCCTATCGAATAATTCACCCCTCCACTTT. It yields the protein CASRVLSNNSPLHF.

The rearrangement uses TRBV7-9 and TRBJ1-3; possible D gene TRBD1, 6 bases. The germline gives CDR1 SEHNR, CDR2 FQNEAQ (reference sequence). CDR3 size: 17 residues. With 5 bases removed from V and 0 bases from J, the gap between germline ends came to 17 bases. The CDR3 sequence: CASSLTGTPNSGNTIYF. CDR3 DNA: TGTGCCAGCAGCCTAACCGGGACACCAAACTCTGGAAACACCATATATTTT.

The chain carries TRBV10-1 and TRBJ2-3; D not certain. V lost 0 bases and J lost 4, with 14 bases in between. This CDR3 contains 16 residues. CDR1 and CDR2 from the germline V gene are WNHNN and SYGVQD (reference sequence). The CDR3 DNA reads TGCGCCAGCAGTGAGTCCCGATCGGGCTGGTCAGATACGCAGTATTTT. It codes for CASSESRSGWSDTQYF.

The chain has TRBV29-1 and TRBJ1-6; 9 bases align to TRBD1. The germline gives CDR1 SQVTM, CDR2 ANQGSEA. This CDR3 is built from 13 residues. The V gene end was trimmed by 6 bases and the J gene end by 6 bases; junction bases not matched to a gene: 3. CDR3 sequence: CSVTTGGNSPLHF. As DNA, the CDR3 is TGCAGCGTAACGACAGGGGGTAATTCACCCCTCCACTTT.

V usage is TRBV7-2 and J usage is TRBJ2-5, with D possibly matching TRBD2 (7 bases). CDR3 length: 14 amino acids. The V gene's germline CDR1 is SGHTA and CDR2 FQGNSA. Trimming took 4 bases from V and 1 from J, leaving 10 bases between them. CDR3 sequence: CASSWGGAQETQYF. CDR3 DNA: TGTGCCAGCAGCTGGGGGGGGGCCCAAGAGACCCAGTACTTC.

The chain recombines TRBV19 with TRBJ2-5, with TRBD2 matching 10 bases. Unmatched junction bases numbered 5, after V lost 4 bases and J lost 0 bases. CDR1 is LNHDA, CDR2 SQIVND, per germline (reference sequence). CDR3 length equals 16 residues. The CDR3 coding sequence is TGTGCCAGTAGTACCTCGACTAGCGGGTACCAAGAGACCCAGTACTTC. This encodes CASSTSTSGYQETQYF.

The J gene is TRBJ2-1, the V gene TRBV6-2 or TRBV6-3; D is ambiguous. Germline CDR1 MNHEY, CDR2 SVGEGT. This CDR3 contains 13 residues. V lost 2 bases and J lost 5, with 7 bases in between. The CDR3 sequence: CASSYGADNEQFF. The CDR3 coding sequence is TGTGCCAGCAGTTACGGTGCCGACAATGAGCAGTTCTTC.

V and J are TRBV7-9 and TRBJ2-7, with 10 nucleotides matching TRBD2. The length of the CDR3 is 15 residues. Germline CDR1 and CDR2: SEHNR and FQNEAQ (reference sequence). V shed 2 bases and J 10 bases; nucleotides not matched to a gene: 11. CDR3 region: CASSLTGAGLADQYF. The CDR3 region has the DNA TGTGCCAGCAGCTTAACTGGGGCTGGACTAGCGGATCAGTACTTC. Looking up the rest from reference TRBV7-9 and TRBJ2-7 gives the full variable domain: DTGVSQNPRHKITKRGQNVTFRCDPISEHNRLYWYRQTLGQGPEFLTYFQNEAQLEKSRLLSDRFSAERPKGSFSTLEIQRTEQGDSAMYLCASSLTGAGLADQYFGPGTRLTVT.

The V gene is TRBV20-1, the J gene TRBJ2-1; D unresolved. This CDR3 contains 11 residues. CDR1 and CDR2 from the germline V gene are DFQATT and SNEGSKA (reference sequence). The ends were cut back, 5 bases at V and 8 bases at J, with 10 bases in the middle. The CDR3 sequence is CSAPRVDEQFF. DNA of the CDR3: TGCAGTGCTCCCCGGGTTGATGAGCAGTTCTTC.

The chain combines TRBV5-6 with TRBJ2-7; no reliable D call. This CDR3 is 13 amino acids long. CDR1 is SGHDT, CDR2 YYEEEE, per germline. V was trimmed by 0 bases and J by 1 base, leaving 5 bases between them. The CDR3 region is CASSLDTSYEQYF. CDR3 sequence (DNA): TGTGCCAGCAGCTTGGACACATCCTACGAGCAGTACTTC.

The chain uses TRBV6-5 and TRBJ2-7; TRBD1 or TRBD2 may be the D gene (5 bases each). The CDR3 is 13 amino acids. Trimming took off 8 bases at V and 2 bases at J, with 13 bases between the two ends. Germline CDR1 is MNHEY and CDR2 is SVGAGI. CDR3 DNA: TGTGCCAGCTGCTGGGACGGAGCCTACGAGCAGTACTTC. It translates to CASCWDGAYEQYF.